This T cell receptor (beta chain) was captured by sequencing in a study of cytomegalovirus exposure and HLA in healthy donors. Study summary: Previous work identified 120 million or so unique TCR beta sequences from around 200 million T cells.

Overall study results and limits: Available immune exposure information covered CMV serostatus only. The authors judged a highly shared variant cluster likely a sequencing artifact. Some public TCRs appeared in many individuals, while most sequences were rare.

Germline V gene data show CDR1 as SGHTA and CDR2 as FQGTGA. The CDR3 runs to 17 residues. V gave up 5 bases and J gave up 3 bases; unmatched junction bases: 9. The count of this clone is one. The antigen is undetermined. The PCR was carried out with 60 Vbeta primers and 13 Jbeta primers. Clones were sequenced by immunoSEQ multiplex PCR, and TCRdb holds only the in-frame ones, with some missing. The data contain about 110,000 clones, roughly 80% of them singletons. This TCR came from a man between 45 and 60 years old in good health and CMV-seronegative. Sequencing used PBMCs. The V and J genes are TRBV7-3 and TRBJ2-3, with 12 bases fitting TRBD2. The DNA for the CDR3 is TGTGCCAGCAGCCCCTACCGGACTAGCGGGAATACAGATACGCAGTATTTT. Protein product: CASSPYRTSGNTDTQYF. The full variable domain, completed using reference TRBV7-3 and TRBJ2-3, is GAGVSQTPSNKVTEKGKYVELRCDPISGHTALYWYRQSLGQGPEFLIYFQGTGAADDSGLPNDRFFAVRPEGSVSTLKIQRTERGDSAVYLCASSPYRTSGNTDTQYFGPGTRLTVL.